This T cell receptor beta chain originates from a study of blood T cell repertoires in COVID-19. Turning to this clone: This sample includes further DNA sequences coding for the same CDR3.

Data came from immunoSEQ multiplex PCR; TCRdb stores just in-frame clones and leaves some out. The sample consists of about 150,000 clones, 60% to 85% of them appearing once. Trimming removed 2 bases from V and 8 bases from J, with 9 bases in between. CDR3 length equals 12 residues. Per the germline V gene, CDR1 is MNHEY and CDR2 is SVGAGI. The chain uses TRBV6-5 and TRBJ1-2; D gene ambiguous. The TCR was taken from a man aged 50-59 years with active or convalescent COVID-19. The sequencing input was peripheral blood. CDR3 protein: CASSYGGSGYTF. The CDR3, as DNA: TGTGCCAGCAGTTACGGCGGGTCGGGCTACACCTTC.